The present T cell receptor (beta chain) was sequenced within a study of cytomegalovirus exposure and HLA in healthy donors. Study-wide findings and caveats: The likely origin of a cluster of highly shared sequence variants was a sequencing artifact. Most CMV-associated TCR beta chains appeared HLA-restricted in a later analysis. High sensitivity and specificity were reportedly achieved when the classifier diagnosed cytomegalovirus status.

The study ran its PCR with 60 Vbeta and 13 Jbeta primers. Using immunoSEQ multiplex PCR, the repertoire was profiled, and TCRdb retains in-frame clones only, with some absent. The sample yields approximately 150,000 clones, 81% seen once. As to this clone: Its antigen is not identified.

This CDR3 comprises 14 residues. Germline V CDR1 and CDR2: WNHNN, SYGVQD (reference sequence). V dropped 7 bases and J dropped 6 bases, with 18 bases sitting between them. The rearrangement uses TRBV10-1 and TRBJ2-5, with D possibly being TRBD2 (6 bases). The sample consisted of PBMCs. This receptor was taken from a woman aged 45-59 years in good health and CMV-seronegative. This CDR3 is CASTSGERRKTQYF. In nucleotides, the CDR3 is TGCGCCAGCACCTCGGGAGAGCGGAGAAAGACCCAGTACTTC.